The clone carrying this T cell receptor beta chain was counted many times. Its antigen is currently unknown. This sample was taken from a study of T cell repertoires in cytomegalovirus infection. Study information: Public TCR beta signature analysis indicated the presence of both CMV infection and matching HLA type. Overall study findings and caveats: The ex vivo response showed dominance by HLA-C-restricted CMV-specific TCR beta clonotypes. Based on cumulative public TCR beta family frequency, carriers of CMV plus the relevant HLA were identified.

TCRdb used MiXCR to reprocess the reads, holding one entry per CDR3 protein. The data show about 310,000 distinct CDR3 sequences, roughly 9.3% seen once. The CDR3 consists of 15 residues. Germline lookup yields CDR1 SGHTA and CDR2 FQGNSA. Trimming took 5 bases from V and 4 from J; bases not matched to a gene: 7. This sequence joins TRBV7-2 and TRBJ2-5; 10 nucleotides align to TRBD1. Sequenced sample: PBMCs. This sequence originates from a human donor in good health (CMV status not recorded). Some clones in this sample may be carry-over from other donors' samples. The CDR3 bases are TGTGCCAGCAGCCTACGGACAGGGGGGCGAGAGACCCAGTACTTC. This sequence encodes CASSLRTGGRETQYF.